The sequence of this TCR beta chain was determined in a study of shared clonotypes between healthy human individuals. Whole-study findings and limits: Sampling was confined to blood; repertoires within tissues likely differ.

To note about this clone: The antigen remains undetermined. Compared with germline, one end of the junction differs, possibly owing to a read error.

Deep was the level used in running the assay. Investigators spread the genomic DNA of each subset evenly over several immunoSEQ plates. About 30,000 T cell genomes, or roughly 200 ng DNA, went into the sorted-subset replicate PCRs. Only in-frame clones appear in the TCRdb table, and some are missing; sequencing was by immunoSEQ multiplex PCR. The sample records roughly 760,000 clones, approximately 79% being singletons. The clonotype originates from a woman aged 25 to 39 in good health. What was sequenced was memory CD4+ T cells sorted from blood. Subset meaning: CD45RA-negative fraction.

Written as DNA, the CDR3 is TGTGCCAGCAGATACTCGGGTGGGGGCCAGCCCCAGCATTTT. Amino acids: CASRYSGGGQPQHF. V usage is TRBV6-6 and J usage is TRBJ1-5; the D gene is possibly TRBD1 (6 bases). CDR1 is MNHNY, CDR2 SVGAGI, per germline (reference sequence). This CDR3 is 14 amino acids long.